This is a list of T cell receptor beta chains from one sample in a study of cytomegalovirus exposure and HLA in healthy donors. Here immunoSEQ multiplex PCR was the method, and the copy in TCRdb shows in-frame clones only, minus some. The sample carries roughly 150,000 clones, roughly four fifths recorded once. Sequences were obtained from PBMCs. All receptors come from a man aged 40-50 years in good health and CMV-seronegative. CDR3s include the opening cysteine and the closing phenylalanine or tryptophan. The D gene is left open where the match is weak. Clone size is shown for a subset of rows, as once, few, many or a class of expanded clone.

j_call v_call d_call clone_size cdr3_aa cdr3_nt
TRBJ1-1 TRBV9 - - CASSLDSQLEAFF TGTGCCAGCAGCCTCGACAGTCAACTTGAAGCTTTCTTT
TRBJ1-4 TRBV5-6 TRBD1 - CASSLGTGWATNEKLFF TGTGCCAGCAGCTTGGGGACAGGGTGGGCAACTAATGAAAAACTGTTTTTT
TRBJ1-1 TRBV6-6 TRBD1 few CASRDRGGGTEAFF TGTGCCAGCAGGGACAGGGGCGGGGGCACTGAAGCTTTCTTT
TRBJ2-5 TRBV11-2 TRBD2 - CASSPSSGRVGTQYF TGTGCCAGCAGTCCGTCTAGCGGGAGAGTAGGGACCCAGTACTTC
TRBJ2-5 TRBV12-5 TRBD2 - CASAPGLARETQYF TGTGCTAGTGCCCCCGGACTAGCGAGAGAGACCCAGTACTTC
TRBJ1-2 TRBV7-9 - - CSSSSTANGYTF TGTTCCAGCAGCTCGACAGCTAATGGCTACACCTTC
TRBJ2-3 TRBV4-1 TRBD2 once CASSQGGGLAGGTDTQYF TGCGCCAGCAGCCAAGGAGGGGGACTAGCGGGAGGAACAGATACGCAGTATTTT
TRBJ1-2 TRBV30 TRBD1 once CAWHRDRPYGYTF TGTGCCTGGCACCGGGACAGGCCTTATGGCTACACCTTC
TRBJ1-1 TRBV6-6 - - CASSPREPEAFF TGTGCCAGCAGTCCAAGGGAGCCTGAAGCTTTCTTT
TRBJ1-1 TRBV6-6 - - CASSSLSGGRNTEAFF TGTGCCAGCAGTTCTCTTTCGGGGGGGAGGAACACTGAAGCTTTCTTT
TRBJ1-4 TRBV11-2 TRBD1 - CASSSNQGARNEKLFF TGTGCCAGCAGCTCCAACCAGGGGGCACGGAATGAAAAACTGTTTTTT
TRBJ1-3 TRBV28 - - CASSKGGPAAAGNTIYF TGTGCCAGCAGTAAGGGAGGGCCGGCAGCCGCTGGAAACACCATATATTTT
TRBJ1-1 TRBV27 - - CASSLFGLPGPNTEAFF TGTGCCAGCAGTTTATTTGGGTTGCCAGGGCCGAACACTGAAGCTTTCTTT
TRBJ1-2 TRBV10-3 TRBD1 - CAISPPYLGQGLVSWYGYTF TGTGCCATCAGTCCACCTTATCTGGGACAGGGATTAGTCTCATGGTATGGCTACACCTTC
TRBJ2-7 TRBV28 TRBD1 - CASRWDRAFVKQYF TGTGCCAGCAGATGGGACAGGGCTTTCGTCAAGCAGTACTTC
TRBJ2-1 TRBV7-9 - - CASSPRDSSYNEQFF TGTGCCAGCAGCCCCCGGGATAGCTCCTACAATGAGCAGTTCTTC
TRBJ1-2 TRBV28 TRBD1 - CASSFGQGNYGYTF TGTGCCAGCAGTTTCGGACAGGGCAACTATGGCTACACCTTC
TRBJ1-1 TRBV7-9 - - CSSSLGDVMNTEAFF TGTTCCAGCAGCTTAGGAGATGTTATGAACACTGAAGCTTTCTTT
TRBJ2-1 TRBV7-3 TRBD1 - CASSLRAGTGGNEQFF TGTGCCAGCAGCTTACGGGCCGGGACAGGGGGAAATGAGCAGTTCTTC
TRBJ2-2 TRBV7-6 TRBD1 - CASSLGPGTGGYYLNTGELFF TGTGCCAGCAGCTTAGGCCCCGGGACAGGGGGCTACTACCTTAACACCGGGGAGCTGTTTTTT
TRBJ1-2 TRBV6-6 - - CASSLREVGYTF TGTGCCAGCAGTCTCCGGGAAGTCGGCTACACCTTC
TRBJ2-3 TRBV4-1 - - CASSQAQGTDTQYF TGCGCCAGCAGCCAGGCACAGGGCACAGATACGCAGTATTTT
TRBJ2-3 TRBV21-1 - - CASSKRLGRTQYF TGTGCCAGCAGCAAACGTCTGGGGAGAACGCAGTATTTT
TRBJ2-6 TRBV6-4 - once CASGPAGGANVLTF TGTGCCAGCGGGCCGGCAGGAGGGGCCAACGTCCTGACTTTC
TRBJ2-3 TRBV7-3 - - CASSWTDTDTQYF TGTGCCAGCAGCTGGACAGACACAGATACGCAGTATTTT
TRBJ1-1 TRBV20-1 - - CSTRGSLEAFF TGCAGTACTCGGGGAAGTCTTGAAGCTTTCTTT
TRBJ2-5 TRBV19 TRBD1 - CASSISVQGAHETQYF TGTGCCAGTAGTATAAGCGTCCAGGGGGCTCACGAGACCCAGTACTTC
TRBJ2-3 TRBV30 TRBD2 few CAWSTSGRADTQYF TGTGCCTGGAGTACCAGCGGGAGGGCAGATACGCAGTATTTT
TRBJ2-1 TRBV6-5 TRBD1 - CASNSGTGRTEQFF TGTGCCAGCAACTCCGGGACAGGGCGGACTGAGCAGTTCTTC
TRBJ1-1 TRBV29-1 TRBD1 once CSVDRGQAALGTEAFF TGCAGCGTGGACAGGGGGCAGGCGGCTTTAGGCACTGAAGCTTTCTTT
TRBJ2-2 TRBV2 - - CASRLRQTNTGELFF TGTGCCAGCAGGCTCCGACAGACGAACACCGGGGAGCTGTTTTTT
TRBJ2-7 TRBV15 TRBD2 - CATSRDLSSGKHEQYF TGTGCCACCAGCAGAGATTTGTCTAGCGGGAAGCACGAGCAGTACTTC
TRBJ1-2 TRBV28 - - CASSPTGYGYTF TGTGCCAGCAGCCCAACAGGCTATGGCTACACCTTC
TRBJ2-1 TRBV18 TRBD2 - CASSPPSGREQFF TGTGCCAGCTCACCTCCTAGCGGGAGGGAGCAGTTCTTC
TRBJ1-1 TRBV19 - - CASSIGWPGQGTEAFF TGTGCCAGTAGTATAGGCTGGCCGGGACAAGGGACTGAAGCTTTCTTT
TRBJ2-1 TRBV29-1 - - CSVDSYNEQFF TGCAGCGTGGACTCATACAATGAGCAGTTCTTC
TRBJ1-3 TRBV5-6 TRBD1 - CASSRRDRGNTIYF TGTGCCAGCAGCCGCCGGGACAGGGGAAACACCATATATTTT
TRBJ2-1 TRBV29-1 TRBD2 - CSVFSGPNEQFF TGCAGCGTTTTTAGCGGGCCCAATGAGCAGTTCTTC
TRBJ2-3 TRBV6-5 - few CASSLQGAVQYF TGTGCCAGCAGTCTACAAGGGGCGGTGCAGTATTTT
TRBJ2-3 TRBV21-1 - - CASSKVAGGPDTQYF TGTGCCAGCAGCAAAGTGGCGGGAGGGCCAGATACGCAGTATTTT
TRBJ2-4 TRBV27 - - CASSSGLAKNSQYF TGTGCCAGCAGCAGCGGTCTAGCCAAAAACAGTCAGTACTTC
TRBJ1-2 TRBV4-1 TRBD1 few CASSARDRGLGYTF TGCGCCAGCAGCGCCCGGGACAGGGGGCTTGGCTACACCTTC
TRBJ2-3 TRBV18 - - CASSPGRVVTDTQYF TGTGCCAGCTCACCAGGCAGGGTTGTCACAGATACGCAGTATTTT
TRBJ2-1 TRBV7-6 TRBD2 - CASSLYGGRVSYNEQFF TGTGCCAGCAGCCTCTACGGCGGGAGGGTTTCGTACAATGAGCAGTTCTTC
TRBJ2-7 TRBV11-2 TRBD1 - CASSSGTGRHEQYF TGTGCCAGCAGCTCCGGGACAGGGAGGCACGAGCAGTACTTC
TRBJ1-2 TRBV10-3 TRBD1 - CAISEPPRDRGFYGYTF TGTGCCATCAGTGAACCTCCCCGGGACAGGGGATTTTACGGCTACACCTTC
TRBJ2-6 TRBV13 TRBD2 - CASSSGLAGGPWGANGLTF TGTGCCAGCAGCAGCGGACTAGCGGGAGGGCCGTGGGGGGCCAACGGCCTGACTTTC
TRBJ2-7 TRBV6-5 - - CASSGQTNTYEQYF TGTGCCAGCAGTGGACAGACGAATACCTACGAGCAGTACTTC
TRBJ1-1 TRBV27 TRBD1 - CASSPQGAGTEAFF TGTGCCAGCAGCCCACAGGGGGCAGGCACTGAAGCTTTCTTT
TRBJ2-1 TRBV7-2 - - CASSLELRVEQFF TGTGCCAGCAGCTTAGAATTGCGGGTTGAGCAGTTCTTC
TRBJ1-3 TRBV7-9 - - CASSLRASPMGVAGNTIYF TGTGCCAGCAGCTTAAGGGCCTCGCCTATGGGAGTTGCTGGAAACACCATATATTTT
TRBJ2-7 TRBV6-5 TRBD2 - CASSWETSGTYEQYF TGTGCCAGCAGTTGGGAGACTAGCGGTACCTACGAGCAGTACTTC